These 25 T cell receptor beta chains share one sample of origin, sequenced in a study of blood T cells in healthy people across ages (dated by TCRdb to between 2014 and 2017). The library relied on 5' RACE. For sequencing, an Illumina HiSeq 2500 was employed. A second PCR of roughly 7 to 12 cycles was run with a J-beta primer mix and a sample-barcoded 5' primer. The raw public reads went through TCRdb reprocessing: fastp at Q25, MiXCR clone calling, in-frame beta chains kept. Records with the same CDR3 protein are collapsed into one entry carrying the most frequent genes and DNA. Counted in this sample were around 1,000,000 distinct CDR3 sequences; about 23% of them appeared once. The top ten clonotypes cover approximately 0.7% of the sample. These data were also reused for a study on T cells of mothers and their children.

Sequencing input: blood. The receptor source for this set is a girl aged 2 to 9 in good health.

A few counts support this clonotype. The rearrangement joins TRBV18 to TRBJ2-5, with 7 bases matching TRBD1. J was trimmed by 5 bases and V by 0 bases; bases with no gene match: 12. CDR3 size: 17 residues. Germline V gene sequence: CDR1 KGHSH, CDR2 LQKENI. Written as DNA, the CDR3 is TGTGCCAGCTCACCACCGCAGGGGGTCCGTTATGGGGAGACCCAGTACTTC. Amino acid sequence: CASSPPQGVRYGETQYF.

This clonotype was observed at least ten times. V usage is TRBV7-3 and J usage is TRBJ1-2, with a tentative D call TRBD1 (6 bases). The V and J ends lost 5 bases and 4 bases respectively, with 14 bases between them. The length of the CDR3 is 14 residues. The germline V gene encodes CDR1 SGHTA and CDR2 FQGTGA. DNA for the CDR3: TGTGCCAGCAGCCTTGGGGGGGGCTCCTATGGCTACACCTTC. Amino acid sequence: CASSLGGGSYGYTF.

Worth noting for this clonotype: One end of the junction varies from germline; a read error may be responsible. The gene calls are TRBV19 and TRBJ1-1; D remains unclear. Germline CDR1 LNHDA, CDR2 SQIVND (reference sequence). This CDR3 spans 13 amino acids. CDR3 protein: CASSILENTEASF. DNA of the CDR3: TGTGCCAGTAGTATTTTGGAGAACACTGAAGCTTCCTTT.

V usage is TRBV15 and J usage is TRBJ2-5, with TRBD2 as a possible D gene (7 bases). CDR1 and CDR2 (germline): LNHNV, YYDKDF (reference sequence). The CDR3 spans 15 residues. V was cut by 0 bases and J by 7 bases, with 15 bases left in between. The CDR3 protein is CATSRDLTGRGTQYF. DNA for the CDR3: TGTGCCACCAGCAGAGACCTCACAGGGAGGGGGACCCAGTACTTC.

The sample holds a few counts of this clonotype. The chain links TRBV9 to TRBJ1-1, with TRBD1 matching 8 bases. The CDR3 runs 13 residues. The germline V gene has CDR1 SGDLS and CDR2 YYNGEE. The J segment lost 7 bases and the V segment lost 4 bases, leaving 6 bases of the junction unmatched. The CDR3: CASSPADRGEAFF. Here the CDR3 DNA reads TGTGCCAGCAGCCCCGCCGACAGGGGTGAAGCTTTCTTT.

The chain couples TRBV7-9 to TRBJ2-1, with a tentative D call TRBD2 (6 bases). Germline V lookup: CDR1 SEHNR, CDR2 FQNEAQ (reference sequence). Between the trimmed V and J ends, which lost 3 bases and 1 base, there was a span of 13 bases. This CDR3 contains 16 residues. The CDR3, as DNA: TGTGCCAGCAGCTTGGAGGGCTTAGGTTCCTACAATGAGCAGTTCTTC. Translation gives CASSLEGLGSYNEQFF.

The CDR3 nucleotides are TGTGCCAGCAGCTTTTCTCAGGGGCTAGGAAACACCATATATTTT. It specifies CASSFSQGLGNTIYF. The chain carries TRBV7-2 and TRBJ1-3; possibly TRBD1 for D (6 bases). The CDR3 contains 15 residues. Trimming cost V 3 bases and J 4 bases, with 13 bases left between them. The V gene's germline CDR1 is SGHTA and CDR2 FQGNSA.

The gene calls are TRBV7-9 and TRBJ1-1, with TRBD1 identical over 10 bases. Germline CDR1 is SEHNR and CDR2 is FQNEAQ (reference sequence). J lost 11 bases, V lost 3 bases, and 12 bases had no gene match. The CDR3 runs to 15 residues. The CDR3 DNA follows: TGTGCCAGCAGCTTCTCGACAGGGGGCGGAATTCTGGCTTTCTTT. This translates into CASSFSTGGGILAFF.

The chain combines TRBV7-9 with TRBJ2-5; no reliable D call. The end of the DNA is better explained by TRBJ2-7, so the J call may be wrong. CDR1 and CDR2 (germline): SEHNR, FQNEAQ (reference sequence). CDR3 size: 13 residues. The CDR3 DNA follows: TGTGCCAGCAGCCCCGCGGCGGCCTACGAGCAGTACTTC. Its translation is CASSPAAAYEQYF.

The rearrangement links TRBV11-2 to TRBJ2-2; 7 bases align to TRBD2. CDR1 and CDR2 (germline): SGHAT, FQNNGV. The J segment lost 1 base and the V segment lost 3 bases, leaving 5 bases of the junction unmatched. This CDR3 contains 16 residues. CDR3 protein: CASSFQAGLNTGELFF. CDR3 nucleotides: TGTGCCAGCAGCTTTCAAGCGGGGTTGAACACCGGGGAGCTGTTTTTT.

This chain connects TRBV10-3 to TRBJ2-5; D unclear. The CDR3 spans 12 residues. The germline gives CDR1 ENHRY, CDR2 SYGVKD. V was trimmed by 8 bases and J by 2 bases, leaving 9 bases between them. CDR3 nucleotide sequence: TGTGCCATCGGCCCGGAACAAGAGACCCAGTACTTC. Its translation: CAIGPEQETQYF.

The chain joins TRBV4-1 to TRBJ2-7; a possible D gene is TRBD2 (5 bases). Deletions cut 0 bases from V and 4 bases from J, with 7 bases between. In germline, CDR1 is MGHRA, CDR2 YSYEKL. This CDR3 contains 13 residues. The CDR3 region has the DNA TGCGCCAGCAGCCAAGACGGGATGTACGAGCAGTACTTC. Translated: CASSQDGMYEQYF.

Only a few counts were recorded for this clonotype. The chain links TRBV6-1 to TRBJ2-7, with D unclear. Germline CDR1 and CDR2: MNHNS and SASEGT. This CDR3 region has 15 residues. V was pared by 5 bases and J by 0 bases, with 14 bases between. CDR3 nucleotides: TGTGCCAGCAGTCCAAGGGATGGAGCCTCCTACGAGCAGTACTTC. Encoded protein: CASSPRDGASYEQYF.

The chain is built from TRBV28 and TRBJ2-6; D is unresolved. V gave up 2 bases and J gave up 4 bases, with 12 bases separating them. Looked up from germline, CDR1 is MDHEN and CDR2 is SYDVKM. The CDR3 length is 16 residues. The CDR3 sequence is CASSLIGSLGANVLTF. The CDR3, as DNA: TGTGCCAGCAGTTTAATAGGGTCTCTGGGGGCCAACGTCCTGACTTTC.

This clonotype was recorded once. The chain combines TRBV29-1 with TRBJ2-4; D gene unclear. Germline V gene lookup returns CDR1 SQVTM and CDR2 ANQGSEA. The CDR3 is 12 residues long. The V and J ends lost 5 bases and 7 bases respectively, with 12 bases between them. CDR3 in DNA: TGCAGCGTTAACAGCCTCGGGAACATTCAGTACTTC. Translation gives CSVNSLGNIQYF.

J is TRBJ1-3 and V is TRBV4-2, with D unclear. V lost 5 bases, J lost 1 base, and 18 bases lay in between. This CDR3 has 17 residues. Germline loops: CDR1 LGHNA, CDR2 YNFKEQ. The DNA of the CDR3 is TGTGCCAGCAGCTCAACATTAGGAACCCCATCTGGAAACACCATATATTTT. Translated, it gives CASSSTLGTPSGNTIYF.

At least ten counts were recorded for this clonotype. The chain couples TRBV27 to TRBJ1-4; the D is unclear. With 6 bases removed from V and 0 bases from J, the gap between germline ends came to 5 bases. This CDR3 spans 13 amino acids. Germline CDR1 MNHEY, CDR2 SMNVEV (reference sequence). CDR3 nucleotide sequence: TGTGCCAGCAGCCCCGCAACTAATGAAAAACTGTTTTTT. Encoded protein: CASSPATNEKLFF.

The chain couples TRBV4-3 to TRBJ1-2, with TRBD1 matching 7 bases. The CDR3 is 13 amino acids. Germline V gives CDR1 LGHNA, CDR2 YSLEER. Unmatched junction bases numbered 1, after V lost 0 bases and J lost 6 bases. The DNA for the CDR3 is TGCGCCAGCAGCCAAGACAGGGGGGATGGCTACACCTTC. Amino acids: CASSQDRGDGYTF.

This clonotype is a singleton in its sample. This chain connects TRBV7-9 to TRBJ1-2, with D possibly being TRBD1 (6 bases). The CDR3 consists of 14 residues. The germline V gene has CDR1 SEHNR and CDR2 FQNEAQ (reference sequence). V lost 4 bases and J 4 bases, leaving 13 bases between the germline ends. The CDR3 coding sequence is TGTGCCAGCAGCTCACAGGGACCTTTCTATGGCTACACCTTC. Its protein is CASSSQGPFYGYTF.

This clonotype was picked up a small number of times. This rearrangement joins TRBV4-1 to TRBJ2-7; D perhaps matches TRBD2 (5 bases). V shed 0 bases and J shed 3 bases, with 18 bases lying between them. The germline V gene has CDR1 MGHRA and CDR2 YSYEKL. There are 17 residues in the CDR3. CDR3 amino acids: CASSQDPPSGENYEQYF. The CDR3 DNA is TGCGCCAGCAGCCAAGACCCCCCGTCCGGGGAGAACTACGAGCAGTACTTC.

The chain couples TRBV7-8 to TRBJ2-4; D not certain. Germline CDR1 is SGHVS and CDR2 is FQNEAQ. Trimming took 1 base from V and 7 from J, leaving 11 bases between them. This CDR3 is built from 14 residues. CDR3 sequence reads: CASSLVGFWNIQYF. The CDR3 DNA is TGTGCCAGCAGCTTAGTAGGCTTCTGGAACATTCAGTACTTC.

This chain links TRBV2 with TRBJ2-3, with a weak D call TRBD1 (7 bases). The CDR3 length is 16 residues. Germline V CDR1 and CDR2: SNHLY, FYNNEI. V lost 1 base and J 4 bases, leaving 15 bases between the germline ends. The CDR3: CASSEGGAGGPDTQYF. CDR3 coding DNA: TGTGCCAGCAGTGAAGGGGGGGCAGGGGGACCAGATACGCAGTATTTT. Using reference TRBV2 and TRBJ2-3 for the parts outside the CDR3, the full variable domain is EPEVTQTPSHQVTQMGQEVILRCVPISNHLYFYWYRQILGQKVEFLVSFYNNEISEKSEIFDDQFSVERPDGSNFTLKIRSTKLEDSAMYFCASSEGGAGGPDTQYFGPGTRLTVL.

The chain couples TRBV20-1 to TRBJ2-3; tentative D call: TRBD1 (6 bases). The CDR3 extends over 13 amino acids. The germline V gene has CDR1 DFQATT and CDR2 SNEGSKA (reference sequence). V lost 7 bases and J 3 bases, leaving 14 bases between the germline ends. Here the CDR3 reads CSVRGRGTDTQYF. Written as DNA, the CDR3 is TGCAGTGTCAGGGGTAGAGGGACAGATACGCAGTATTTT.

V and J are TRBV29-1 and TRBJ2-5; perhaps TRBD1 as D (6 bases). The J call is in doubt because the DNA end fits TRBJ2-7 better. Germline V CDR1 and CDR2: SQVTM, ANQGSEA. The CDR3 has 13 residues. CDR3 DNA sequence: TGCAGCGTTCGGGGACAACCCTTGGACGAGCAGTACTTC. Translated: CSVRGQPLDEQYF.

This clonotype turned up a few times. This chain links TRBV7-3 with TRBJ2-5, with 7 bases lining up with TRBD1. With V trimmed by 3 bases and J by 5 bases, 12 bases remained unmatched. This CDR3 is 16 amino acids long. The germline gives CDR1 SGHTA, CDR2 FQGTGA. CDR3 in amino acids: CASSFIGGTFTETQYF. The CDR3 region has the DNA TGTGCCAGCAGCTTCATAGGGGGCACCTTCACCGAGACCCAGTACTTC.